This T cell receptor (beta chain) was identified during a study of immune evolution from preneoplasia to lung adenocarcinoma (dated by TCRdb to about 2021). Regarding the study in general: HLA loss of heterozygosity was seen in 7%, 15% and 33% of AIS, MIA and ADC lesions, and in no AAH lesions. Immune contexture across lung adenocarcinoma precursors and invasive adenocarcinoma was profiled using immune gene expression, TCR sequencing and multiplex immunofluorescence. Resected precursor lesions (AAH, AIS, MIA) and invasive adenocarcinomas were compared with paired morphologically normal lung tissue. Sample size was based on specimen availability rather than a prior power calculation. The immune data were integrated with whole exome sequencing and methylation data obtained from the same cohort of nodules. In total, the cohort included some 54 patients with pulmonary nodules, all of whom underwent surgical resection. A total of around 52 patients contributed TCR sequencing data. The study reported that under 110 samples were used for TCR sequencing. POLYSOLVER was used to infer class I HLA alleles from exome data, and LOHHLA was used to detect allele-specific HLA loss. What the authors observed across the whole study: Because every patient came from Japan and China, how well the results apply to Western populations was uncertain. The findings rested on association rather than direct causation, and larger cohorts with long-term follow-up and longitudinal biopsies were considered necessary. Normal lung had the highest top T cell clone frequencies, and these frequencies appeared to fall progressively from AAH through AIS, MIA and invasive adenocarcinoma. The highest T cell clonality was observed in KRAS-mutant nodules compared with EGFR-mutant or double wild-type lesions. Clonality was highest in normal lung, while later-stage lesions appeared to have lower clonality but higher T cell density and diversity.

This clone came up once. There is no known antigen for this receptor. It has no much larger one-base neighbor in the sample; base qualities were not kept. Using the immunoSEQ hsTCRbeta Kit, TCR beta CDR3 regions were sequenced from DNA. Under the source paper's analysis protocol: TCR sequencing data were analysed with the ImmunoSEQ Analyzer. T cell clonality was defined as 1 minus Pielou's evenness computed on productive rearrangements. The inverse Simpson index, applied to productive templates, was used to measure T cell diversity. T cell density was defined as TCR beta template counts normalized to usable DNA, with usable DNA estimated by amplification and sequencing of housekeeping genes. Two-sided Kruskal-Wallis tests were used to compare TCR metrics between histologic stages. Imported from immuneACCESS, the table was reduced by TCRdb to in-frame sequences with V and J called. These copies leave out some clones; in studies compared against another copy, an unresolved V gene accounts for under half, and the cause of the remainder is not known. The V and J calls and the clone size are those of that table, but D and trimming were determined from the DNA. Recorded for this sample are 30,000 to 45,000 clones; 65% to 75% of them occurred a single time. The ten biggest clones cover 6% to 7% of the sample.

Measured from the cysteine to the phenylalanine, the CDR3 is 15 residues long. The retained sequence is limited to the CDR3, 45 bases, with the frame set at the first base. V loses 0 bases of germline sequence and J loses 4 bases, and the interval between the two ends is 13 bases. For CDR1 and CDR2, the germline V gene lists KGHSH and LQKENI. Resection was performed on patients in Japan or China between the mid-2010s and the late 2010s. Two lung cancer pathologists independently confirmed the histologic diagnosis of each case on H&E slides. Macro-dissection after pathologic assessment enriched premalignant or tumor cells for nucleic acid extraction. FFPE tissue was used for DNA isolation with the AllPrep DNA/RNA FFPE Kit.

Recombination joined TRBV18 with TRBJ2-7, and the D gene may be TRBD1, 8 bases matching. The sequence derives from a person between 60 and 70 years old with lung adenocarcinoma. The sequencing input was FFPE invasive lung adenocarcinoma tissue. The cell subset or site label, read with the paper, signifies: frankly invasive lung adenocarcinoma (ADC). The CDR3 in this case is CASSPPQQGGYEQYF. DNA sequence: TGTGCCAGCTCACCACCCCAACAGGGGGGGTACGAGCAGTACTTC.